This T cell receptor (beta chain) was identified in a study of T-cell reconstitution after alpha-beta-depleted transplantation in children. Study results and caveats: As was reported, about two months after transplant, alpha-beta T cells came from several hundred expanded graft clones. After transplant, high TCRbeta diversity at day 60 in some patients arose from surviving recipient T cells and thymic progenitors. Fresh T-cell production supplied most of the T-cell counts and diversity seen one year after transplant.

Germline V gene data show CDR1 as SGHTA and CDR2 as FQGNSA. The CDR3 has 15 residues. Trimming stripped 3 bases from V and 6 bases from J, with 18 bases between. A few counts support this clonotype. What it recognizes is unknown. TCRbeta library preparation incorporated unique molecular identifiers. TCRdb ran MiXCR on the PCR reads and lists one entry per CDR3 protein. The table lists 530,000 or so distinct CDR3 sequences, 20% to 30% of them singletons, with under 45% in the top ten. This chain joins TRBV7-2 and TRBJ2-7; no reliable D call. The sequencing here drew on PBMCs, taken before TCRalphabeta/CD19-depleted stem cell transplant. The sequence came from a boy younger than two with Wiskott-Aldrich syndrome, due to receive a stem cell transplant. The CDR3 reads CASSFFPGEMGEQYF. In DNA, the CDR3 is TGTGCCAGCAGCTTCTTTCCCGGAGAAATGGGCGAGCAGTACTTC.